The text below deals with one T cell receptor (beta chain). This receptor's antigen is unknown. No base-level quality is on record; no much larger clone is a single base apart. The entry originates in a study of T cells in tumors and immune-related adverse events (dated by TCRdb to 2020 to 2022). Looking up the germline V gene yields CDR1 MNHEY and CDR2 SVGAGI. Cut back by 0 bases and 3 bases, the V and J ends lie 3 bases apart. From cysteine to phenylalanine, the CDR3 is 13 amino acids long. The only DNA kept is the CDR3, 39 bases in frame from the first base. This sample's treatment or condition label indicates: nivolumab (PD-1 blockade) given before sampling. The DNeasy Blood and Tissue Kit was used to extract DNA from formalin-fixed paraffin-embedded specimens. The TCR beta locus was amplified and sequenced with the immunoSEQ assay, yielding bulk TCR Vbeta CDR3 data. Concerning the study's data processing: CDR3s were excluded if they were non-productive, were shorter than 7 amino acids, or did not start with C or end with F/W. Only specimens with at least 1000 reads were analysed, and clonotypes were defined at the amino acid level. Clonality was computed as 1 minus Pielou's evenness. Library sizes were equalized by abundance-weighted random subsampling with replacement, repeated 100 times to report 95% confidence intervals. The Morisita overlap index was used to quantify repertoire overlap, and for each specimen the top 40 clones were checked for overlap with the irAE. In its TCRdb copy, this immuneACCESS table keeps in-frame sequences only and misses some clones. Where compared with another copy, unresolved V genes explain less than half of these, and the others have no known cause. Clone size and V and J calls were adopted from that table, with D and trimming inferred from the DNA. For this sample there are about 22,000 clones; over 80% appear just once. The ten largest clones add up to 1.1% to 1.5% of the sample.

This TCR derives from a female donor with metastatic renal cell carcinoma. The sequence links TRBV6-5 to TRBJ2-1, with the D segment identity uncertain. The sample in question was lymph node tissue, obtained from a patient treated with anti-PD-1 therapy. The CDR3 reads as follows: CASSYSYYNEQFF. At the DNA level, the sequence is TGTGCCAGCAGTTACTCTTACTACAATGAGCAGTTCTTC.